A selection of T cell receptor beta chains follows, all from one sample in a study of early T cells in non-severe SARS-CoV-2 infection. Using its own MiXCR run on the 5' RACE reads, TCRdb lists one record per CDR3 protein. In the table there are 30,000 to 40,000 distinct CDR3 sequences, less than 8% of which are singletons. Sequencing was performed on whole blood, taken at baseline. These receptors were obtained from an adult who was a healthcare worker with PCR-confirmed SARS-CoV-2 infection or an uninfected control (not recorded which). Each CDR3 is given with its conserved first and last residue. D genes are given only for firm matches. Size is omitted from some rows. Given values are once, few, many or a class for expanded clones.

TRBV29-1	TRBJ2-5	.	few	CSVVKGSSPRETQYF	TGCAGCGTTGTCAAAGGTTCGTCACCGCGAGAGACCCAGTACTTC
TRBV5-6	TRBJ2-1	TRBD2	few	CASSLVAGDEQFF	TGTGCCAGCAGCTTGGTAGCGGGAGATGAGCAGTTCTTC
TRBV20-1	TRBJ2-3	TRBD2	.	CSAIPADPRLAGRTDTQYF	TGCAGTGCTATCCCCGCCGACCCCCGACTAGCGGGTCGCACAGATACGCAGTATTTT
TRBV7-6	TRBJ2-5	TRBD1	few	CASTVRDRETQYF	TGTGCCAGCACCGTCCGGGACAGAGAGACCCAGTACTTC
TRBV27	TRBJ2-2	.	.	CATLSLGTYTGELFF	TGTGCCACCCTCAGTTTAGGGACTTACACCGGGGAGCTGTTTTTT
TRBV6-5	TRBJ1-1	TRBD1	.	CASSSTGQGIHEAFF	TGTGCCAGCAGTTCGACGGGACAGGGGATCCATGAAGCTTTCTTT
TRBV6-4	TRBJ2-1	.	few	CASSNRALTDNEQFF	TGTGCCAGCAGTAACCGGGCCCTAACCGACAATGAGCAGTTCTTC
TRBV5-4	TRBJ2-1	.	.	CASSFGAYNEQFF	TGTGCCAGCAGCTTCGGAGCCTACAATGAGCAGTTCTTC
TRBV19	TRBJ1-5	.	few	CASSLWEQPQHF	TGTGCCAGTAGTCTTTGGGAGCAGCCCCAGCATTTT
TRBV28	TRBJ2-5	.	few	CASSPLGSQETQYF	TGTGCCAGCAGTCCCTTAGGGTCCCAAGAGACCCAGTACTTC
TRBV11-2	TRBJ2-3	.	many	CASSLEGVSTDTQYF	TGTGCCAGCAGCTTAGAGGGAGTCAGCACAGATACGCAGTATTTT
TRBV4-1	TRBJ2-1	TRBD2	few	CASSPKGPPVAGDALSEQFF	TGCGCCAGCAGCCCTAAAGGTCCCCCAGTAGCGGGAGATGCATTGAGTGAGCAGTTCTTC
TRBV6-2/TRBV6-3	TRBJ2-2	TRBD2	many	CASGLAGATGELFF	TGTGCCAGCGGACTAGCGGGAGCTACCGGGGAGCTGTTTTTT
TRBV24-1	TRBJ2-2	.	many	CASKSGTGELFF	TGTGCCTCAAAAAGCGGCACCGGGGAGCTGTTTTTT
TRBV6-6	TRBJ1-1	.	.	CASRRQENTEAFF	TGTGCCAGCAGACGACAGGAGAACACTGAAGCTTTCTTT
TRBV28	TRBJ1-2	TRBD1	few	CASTSDREDGYTF	TGTGCCAGCACTTCCGACAGGGAAGATGGCTACACCTTC
TRBV5-1	TRBJ2-6	.	many	CASSFAGANVLTF	TGCGCCAGCAGCTTTGCTGGGGCCAACGTCCTGACTTTC
TRBV10-3	TRBJ1-5	.	many	CAISLYSNQPQHF	TGTGCCATCAGTTTGTATAGCAATCAGCCCCAGCATTTT
TRBV6-5	TRBJ1-6	.	many	CASSSAPWGDGFNSPLHF	TGTGCCAGCAGTTCGGCCCCCTGGGGGGACGGATTCAATTCACCCCTCCACTTT
TRBV5-1	TRBJ2-1	.	many	CASSRSLNSYNEQFF	TGCGCCAGCAGCCGAAGCTTAAACTCCTACAATGAGCAGTTCTTC
TRBV7-8	TRBJ1-1	.	few	CASSSGQINTEAFF	TGTGCCAGCAGCTCCGGACAGATAAACACTGAAGCTTTCTTT
TRBV6-5	TRBJ1-2	.	many	CASSPGGYGYTF	TGTGCCAGCAGTCCAGGTGGCTATGGCTACACCTTC
TRBV7-9	TRBJ2-1	.	once	CASSPPGRLEDEQFF	TGTGCCAGCAGCCCTCCGGGACGCCTTGAGGATGAGCAGTTCTTC
TRBV29-1	TRBJ1-1	.	.	CSAGSTEAFF	TGCAGCGCTGGGAGTACTGAAGCTTTCTTT
TRBV6-5	TRBJ2-2	.	few	CASSSGQNTGELFF	TGTGCCAGCAGCAGCGGGCAGAACACCGGGGAGCTGTTTTTT
TRBV6-6	TRBJ1-3	.	many	CASSSGAVISGNTIYF	TGTGCCAGCAGTTCGGGAGCAGTGATCTCTGGAAACACCATATATTTT
TRBV11-2	TRBJ2-7	.	.	CASSSRDVEQYF	TGTGCCAGCAGCTCCCGGGACGTCGAGCAGTACTTC
TRBV7-6	TRBJ2-3	TRBD1	.	CASLRGQGSTDTQYF	TGTGCCAGCCTCAGGGGACAGGGTAGCACAGATACGCAGTATTTT
TRBV20-1	TRBJ2-5	.	.	CSARYRQAEVTQYF	TGCAGTGCTAGATATCGACAGGCAGAGGTGACCCAGTACTTC
TRBV21-1	TRBJ1-1	.	few	CASSYGDPRSTEAFF	TGTGCCAGCAGTTATGGGGACCCGAGGTCAACTGAAGCTTTCTTT
TRBV7-2	TRBJ2-7	.	many	CASSSSQAGSRYEQYF	TGTGCCAGCAGCTCCAGCCAGGCAGGGTCTCGGTACGAGCAGTACTTC
TRBV28	TRBJ1-1	.	.	CASSLDTGNTEAFF	TGTGCCAGCAGTCTCGACACGGGGAACACTGAAGCTTTCTTT
TRBV6-2/TRBV6-3	TRBJ2-7	.	large	CASSYSIRGLRGDEQYF	TGTGCCAGCAGTTACTCGATCCGGGGCCTACGCGGCGACGAGCAGTACTTC
TRBV12-3/TRBV12-4	TRBJ1-5	TRBD1	many	CASSSRTGGRPQHF	TGTGCCAGCAGTTCCCGGACAGGGGGTCGGCCCCAGCATTTT
TRBV7-8	TRBJ1-1	TRBD1	many	CASSLRRDRENTEAFF	TGTGCCAGCAGCTTAAGACGTGACAGGGAGAACACTGAAGCTTTCTTT
TRBV18	TRBJ2-2	.	many	CASSPAVNGELFF	TGTGCCAGCTCACCTGCTGTGAACGGGGAGCTGTTTTTT
TRBV13	TRBJ2-3	TRBD2	.	CASSLGTREDTQYF	TGTGCCAGCAGCCTAGGGACTAGGGAAGATACGCAGTATTTT
TRBV28	TRBJ2-5	.	.	CASSWGRGQETQYF	TGTGCCAGCAGTTGGGGACGAGGGCAGGAGACCCAGTACTTC
TRBV4-2	TRBJ2-7	TRBD2	.	CASSHLTSGMDYEQYF	TGTGCCAGCAGCCACCTAACTAGCGGGATGGACTACGAGCAGTACTTC
TRBV12-5	TRBJ2-1	TRBD1	.	CASGPQDRLDNEQFF	TGTGCTAGTGGGCCTCAGGACAGGTTGGACAATGAGCAGTTCTTC
TRBV6-5	TRBJ2-3	.	few	CASSYQFPRRTPADTQYF	TGTGCCAGCAGTTACCAGTTCCCTCGGCGGACCCCTGCAGATACGCAGTATTTT
TRBV6-1	TRBJ1-4	.	many	CASSEPGNEKLFF	TGTGCCAGCAGTGAACCGGGTAATGAAAAACTGTTTTTT
TRBV13	TRBJ2-7	TRBD2	few	CASSARGSGITYEQYF	TGTGCCAGCAGCGCCCGGGGAAGCGGGATTACCTACGAGCAGTACTTC
TRBV20-1	TRBJ1-2	.	few	CSATDYYGYTF	TGCAGTGCCACGGATTATTATGGCTACACCTTC
TRBV24-1	TRBJ2-5	TRBD1	many	CATSDRTGTLRTQYF	TGTGCCACCAGTGATCGGACAGGCACCTTGAGGACCCAGTACTTC
TRBV6-2/TRBV6-3	TRBJ1-6	.	many	CASSFGDSPLHF	TGTGCCAGCAGTTTTGGGGATTCACCCCTCCACTTT